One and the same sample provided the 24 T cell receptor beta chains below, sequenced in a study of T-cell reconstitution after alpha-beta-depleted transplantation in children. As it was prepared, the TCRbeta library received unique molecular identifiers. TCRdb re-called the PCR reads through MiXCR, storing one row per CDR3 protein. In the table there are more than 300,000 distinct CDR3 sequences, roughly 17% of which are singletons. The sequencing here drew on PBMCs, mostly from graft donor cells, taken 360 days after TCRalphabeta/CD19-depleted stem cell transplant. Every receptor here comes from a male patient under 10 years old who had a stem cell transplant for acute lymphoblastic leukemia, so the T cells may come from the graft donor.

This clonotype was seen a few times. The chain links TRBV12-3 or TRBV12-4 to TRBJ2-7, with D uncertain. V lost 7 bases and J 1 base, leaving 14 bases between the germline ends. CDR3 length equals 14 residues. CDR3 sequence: CASTARVGSYEQYF. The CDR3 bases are TGTGCCAGCACCGCCCGGGTGGGGTCCTACGAGCAGTACTTC.

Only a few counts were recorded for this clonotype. CDR3 region: CSAWQGIGTEAFF. DNA for the CDR3: TGCAGTGCGTGGCAGGGAATTGGCACTGAAGCTTTCTTT. This rearrangement joins TRBV20-1 to TRBJ1-1, with D perhaps TRBD1 (5 bases). The V end lost 6 bases, the J end lost 4 bases, and 15 bases lay between the germline ends. This CDR3 has 13 amino acids. Germline V CDR1 and CDR2: DFQATT, SNEGSKA (reference sequence).

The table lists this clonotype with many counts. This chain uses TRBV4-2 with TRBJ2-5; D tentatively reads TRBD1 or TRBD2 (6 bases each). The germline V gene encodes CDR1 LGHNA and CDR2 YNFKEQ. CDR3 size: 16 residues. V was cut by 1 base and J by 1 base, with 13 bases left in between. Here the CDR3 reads CASSQGSQGGQETQYF. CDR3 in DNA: TGTGCCAGCAGCCAAGGCTCACAGGGAGGCCAAGAGACCCAGTACTTC.

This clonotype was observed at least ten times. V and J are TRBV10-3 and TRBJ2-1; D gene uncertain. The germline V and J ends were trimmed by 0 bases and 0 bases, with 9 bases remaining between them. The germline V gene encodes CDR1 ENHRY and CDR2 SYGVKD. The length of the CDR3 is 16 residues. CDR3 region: CAISESVSSSYNEQFF. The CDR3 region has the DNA TGTGCCATCAGTGAGTCGGTGTCTTCCTCCTACAATGAGCAGTTCTTC.

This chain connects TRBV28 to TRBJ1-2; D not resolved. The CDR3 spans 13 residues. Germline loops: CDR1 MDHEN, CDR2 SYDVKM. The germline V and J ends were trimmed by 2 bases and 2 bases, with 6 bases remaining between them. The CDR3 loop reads CASSLTLNYGYTF. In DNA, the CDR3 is TGTGCCAGCAGTTTAACGCTAAACTATGGCTACACCTTC.

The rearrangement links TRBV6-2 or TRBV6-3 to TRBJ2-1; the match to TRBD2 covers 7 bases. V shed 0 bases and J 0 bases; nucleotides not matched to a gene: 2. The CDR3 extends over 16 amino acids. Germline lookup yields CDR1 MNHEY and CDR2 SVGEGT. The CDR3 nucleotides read TGTGCCAGCAGTTACTCCAGCGGGGACTCCTACAATGAGCAGTTCTTC. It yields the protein CASSYSSGDSYNEQFF.

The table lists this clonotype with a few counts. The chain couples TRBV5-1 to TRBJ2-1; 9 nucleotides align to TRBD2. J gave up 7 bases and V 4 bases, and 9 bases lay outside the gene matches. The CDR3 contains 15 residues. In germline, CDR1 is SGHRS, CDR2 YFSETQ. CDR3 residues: CASSPLAGVVNEQFF. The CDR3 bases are TGCGCCAGCAGCCCCTTAGCGGGAGTCGTAAATGAGCAGTTCTTC.

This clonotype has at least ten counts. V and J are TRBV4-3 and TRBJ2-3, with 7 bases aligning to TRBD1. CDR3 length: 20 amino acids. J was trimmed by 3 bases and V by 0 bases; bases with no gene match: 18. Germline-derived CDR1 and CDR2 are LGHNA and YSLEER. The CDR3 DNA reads TGCGCCAGCAGCCAAGATCTCTTTGAGGGGGCGCAAAAGTTGACAGATACGCAGTATTTT. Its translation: CASSQDLFEGAQKLTDTQYF.

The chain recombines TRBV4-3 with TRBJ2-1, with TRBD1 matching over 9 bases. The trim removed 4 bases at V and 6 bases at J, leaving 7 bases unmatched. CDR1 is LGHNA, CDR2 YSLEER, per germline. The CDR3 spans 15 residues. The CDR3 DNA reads TGCGCCAGCAGCCCCGGGACAGGGAAAATCAATGAGCAGTTCTTC. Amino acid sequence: CASSPGTGKINEQFF.

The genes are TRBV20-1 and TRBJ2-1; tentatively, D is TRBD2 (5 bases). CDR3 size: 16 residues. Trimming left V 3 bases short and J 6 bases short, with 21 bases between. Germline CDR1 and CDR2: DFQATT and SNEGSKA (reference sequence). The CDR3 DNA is TGCAGTGCTAGGGATACTAGAAAACCCCGGGGCAATGAGCAGTTCTTC. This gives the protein CSARDTRKPRGNEQFF.

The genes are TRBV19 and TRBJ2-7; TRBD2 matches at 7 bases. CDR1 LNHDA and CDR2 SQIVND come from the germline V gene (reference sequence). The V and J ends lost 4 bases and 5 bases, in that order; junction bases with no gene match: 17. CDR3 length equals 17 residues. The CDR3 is CASSSIGRTREFHEQYF. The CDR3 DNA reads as TGTGCCAGTAGTAGTATAGGGAGGACTAGAGAGTTCCACGAGCAGTACTTC.

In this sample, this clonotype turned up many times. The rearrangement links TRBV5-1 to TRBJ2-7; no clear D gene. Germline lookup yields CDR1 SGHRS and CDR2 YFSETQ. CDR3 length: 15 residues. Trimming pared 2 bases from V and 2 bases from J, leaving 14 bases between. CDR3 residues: CASSLGSGLTYEQYF. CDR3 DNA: TGCGCCAGCAGCTTAGGGTCCGGTCTCACCTACGAGCAGTACTTC.

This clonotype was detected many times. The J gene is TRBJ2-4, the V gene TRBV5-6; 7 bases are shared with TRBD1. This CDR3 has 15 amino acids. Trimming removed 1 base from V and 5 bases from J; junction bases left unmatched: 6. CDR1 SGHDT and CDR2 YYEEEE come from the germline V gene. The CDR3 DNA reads TGTGCCAGCAGCTTGAAAGGGGGACAGCAAAACATTCAGTACTTC. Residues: CASSLKGGQQNIQYF. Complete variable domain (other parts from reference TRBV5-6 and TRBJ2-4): DAGVTQSPTHLIKTRGQQVTLRCSPKSGHDTVSWYQQALGQGPQFIFQYYEEEERQRGNFPDRFSGHQFPNYSSELNVNALLLGDSALYLCASSLKGGQQNIQYFGAGTRLSVL.

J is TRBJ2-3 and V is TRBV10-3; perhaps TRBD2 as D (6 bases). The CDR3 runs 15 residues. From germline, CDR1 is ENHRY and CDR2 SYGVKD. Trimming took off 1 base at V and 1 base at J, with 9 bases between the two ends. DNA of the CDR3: TGTGCCATCAGTGAGTGGGCGGGACGCACAGATACGCAGTATTTT. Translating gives CAISEWAGRTDTQYF.

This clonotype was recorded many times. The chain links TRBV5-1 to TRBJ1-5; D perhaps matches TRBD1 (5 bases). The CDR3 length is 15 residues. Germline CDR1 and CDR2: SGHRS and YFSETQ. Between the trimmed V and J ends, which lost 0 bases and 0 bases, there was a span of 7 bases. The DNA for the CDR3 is TGCGCCAGCAGCTTGGGGGACGGTAGCAATCAGCCCCAGCATTTT. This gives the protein CASSLGDGSNQPQHF.

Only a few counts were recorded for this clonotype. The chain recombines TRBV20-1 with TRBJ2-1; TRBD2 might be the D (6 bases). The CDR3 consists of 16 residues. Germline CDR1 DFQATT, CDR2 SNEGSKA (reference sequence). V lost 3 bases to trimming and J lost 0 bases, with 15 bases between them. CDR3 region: CSARGALARSYNEQFF. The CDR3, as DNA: TGCAGTGCTAGGGGAGCCCTAGCGCGCTCCTACAATGAGCAGTTCTTC.

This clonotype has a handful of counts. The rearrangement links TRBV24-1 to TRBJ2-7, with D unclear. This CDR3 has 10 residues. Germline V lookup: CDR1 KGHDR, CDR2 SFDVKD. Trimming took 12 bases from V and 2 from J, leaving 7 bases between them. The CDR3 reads CAGETYEQYF. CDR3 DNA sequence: TGTGCCGGGGAAACCTACGAGCAGTACTTC.

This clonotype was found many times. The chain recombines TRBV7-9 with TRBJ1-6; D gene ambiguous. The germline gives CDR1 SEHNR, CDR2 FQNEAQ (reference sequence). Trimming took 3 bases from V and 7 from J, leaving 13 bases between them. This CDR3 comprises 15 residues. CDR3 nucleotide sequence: TGTGCCAGCAGCTTCGGTTCGAGCGGGAATTCACCCCTCCACTTT. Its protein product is CASSFGSSGNSPLHF.

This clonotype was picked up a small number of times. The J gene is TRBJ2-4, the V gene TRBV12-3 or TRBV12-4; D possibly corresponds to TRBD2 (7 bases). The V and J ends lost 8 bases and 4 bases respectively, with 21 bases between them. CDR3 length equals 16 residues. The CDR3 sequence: CASGWGGQRGKNIQYF. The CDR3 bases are TGTGCCAGCGGATGGGGGGGCCAAAGGGGTAAAAACATTCAGTACTTC.

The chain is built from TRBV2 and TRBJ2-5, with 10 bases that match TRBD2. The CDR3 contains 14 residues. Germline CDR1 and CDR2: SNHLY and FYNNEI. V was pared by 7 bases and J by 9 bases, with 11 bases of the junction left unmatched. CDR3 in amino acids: CASTLTSGIRAQYF. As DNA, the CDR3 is TGTGCCAGCACTTTAACTAGCGGGATACGTGCCCAGTACTTC.

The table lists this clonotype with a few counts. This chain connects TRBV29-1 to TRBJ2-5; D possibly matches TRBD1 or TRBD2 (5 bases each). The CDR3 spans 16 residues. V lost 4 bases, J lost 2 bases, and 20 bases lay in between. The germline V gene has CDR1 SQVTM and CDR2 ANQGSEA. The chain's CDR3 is CSVVVGVFRGQETQYF. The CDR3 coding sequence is TGCAGCGTTGTCGTAGGGGTTTTTCGGGGACAAGAGACCCAGTACTTC.

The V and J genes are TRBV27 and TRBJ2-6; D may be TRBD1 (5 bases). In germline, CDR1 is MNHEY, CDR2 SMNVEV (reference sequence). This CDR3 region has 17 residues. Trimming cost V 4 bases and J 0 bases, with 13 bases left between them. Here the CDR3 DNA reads TGTGCCAGCAGTTCCAAGACAGCGTACTCTGGGGCCAACGTCCTGACTTTC. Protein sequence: CASSSKTAYSGANVLTF.

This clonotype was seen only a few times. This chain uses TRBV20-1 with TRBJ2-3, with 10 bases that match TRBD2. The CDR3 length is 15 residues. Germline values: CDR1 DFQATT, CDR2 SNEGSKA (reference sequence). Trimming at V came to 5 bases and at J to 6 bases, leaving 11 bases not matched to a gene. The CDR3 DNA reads TGCAGTGCTTCGACGAGCGGGAGGGTCCGCGATACGCAGTATTTT. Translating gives CSASTSGRVRDTQYF.

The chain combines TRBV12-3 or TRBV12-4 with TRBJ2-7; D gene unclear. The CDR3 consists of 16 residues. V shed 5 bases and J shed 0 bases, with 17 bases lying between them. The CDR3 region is CASSARPSSSSYEQYF. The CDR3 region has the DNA TGTGCCAGCAGTGCCCGGCCTTCGTCTAGCTCCTACGAGCAGTACTTC.